This entry features one T cell receptor (beta chain) sequence. The antigen is undetermined. The record originates from a study of shared clonotypes between healthy human individuals. Study-wide background: Three plates each covered CD4 naive and memory; CD8 naive two, CD8 memory one. Study-wide results and limits: Clonotypes shared by all four sorted-subset donors had higher generation probabilities than non-shared clonotypes. Clonotype sharing among donors, it was expected, would be affected by sequencing depth. Across subsets, estimated richness was generally greater for naive than for memory populations.

Here immunoSEQ multiplex PCR was the method, and the copy in TCRdb shows in-frame clones only, minus some. The table records about 2,500,000 clones, around 94% of them present only once. Germline V gene lookup returns CDR1 MDHEN and CDR2 SYDVKM. Trimming took 5 bases from V and 1 from J, leaving 14 bases between them. This CDR3 spans 15 amino acids. The sequenced sample was naive CD4+ T cells sorted from blood. As for subset: CD45RA+ positively selected. This chain links TRBV28 with TRBJ2-5, with TRBD2 as a possible D gene (6 bases). This TCR came from a man younger than 30 in good health. The CDR3 DNA sequence: TGTGCCAGCAGTGGTGGGGGTAGCGGCCAAGAGACCCAGTACTTC. This sequence encodes CASSGGGSGQETQYF.